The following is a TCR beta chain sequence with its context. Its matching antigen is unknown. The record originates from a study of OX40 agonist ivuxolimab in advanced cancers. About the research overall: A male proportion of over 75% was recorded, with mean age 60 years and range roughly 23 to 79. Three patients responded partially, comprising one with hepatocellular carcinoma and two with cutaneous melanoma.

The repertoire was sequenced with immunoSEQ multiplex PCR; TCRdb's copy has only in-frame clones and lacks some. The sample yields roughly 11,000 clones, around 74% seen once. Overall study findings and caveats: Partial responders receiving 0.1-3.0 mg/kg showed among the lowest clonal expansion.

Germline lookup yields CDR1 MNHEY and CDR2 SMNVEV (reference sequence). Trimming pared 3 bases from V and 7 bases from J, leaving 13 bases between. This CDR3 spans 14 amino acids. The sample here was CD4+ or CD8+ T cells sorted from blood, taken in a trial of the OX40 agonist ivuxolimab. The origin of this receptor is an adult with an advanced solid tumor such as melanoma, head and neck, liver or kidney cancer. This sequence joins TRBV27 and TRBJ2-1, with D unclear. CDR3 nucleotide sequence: TGTGCCAGCAGTTTGAATCACCCTCCTAATGAGCAGTTCTTC. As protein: CASSLNHPPNEQFF.